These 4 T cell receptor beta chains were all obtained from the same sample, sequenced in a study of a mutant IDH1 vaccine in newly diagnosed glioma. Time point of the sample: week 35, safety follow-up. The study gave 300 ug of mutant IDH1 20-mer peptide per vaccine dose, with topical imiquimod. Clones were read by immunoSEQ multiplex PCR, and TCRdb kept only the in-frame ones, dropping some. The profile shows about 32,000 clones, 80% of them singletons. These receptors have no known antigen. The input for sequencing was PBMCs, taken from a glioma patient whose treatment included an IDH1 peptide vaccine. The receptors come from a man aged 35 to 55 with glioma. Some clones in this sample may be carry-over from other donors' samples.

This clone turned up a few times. The CDR3 DNA reads as TGCAGCGTTGAAATAACAGGTCAAGAGACCCAGTACTTC. This encodes CSVEITGQETQYF. This chain links TRBV29-1 with TRBJ2-5, with D tentatively TRBD1 (5 bases). Trimming took 2 bases from V and 2 from J, leaving 9 bases between them. The CDR3 totals 13 residues. From germline, CDR1 is SQVTM and CDR2 ANQGSEA.

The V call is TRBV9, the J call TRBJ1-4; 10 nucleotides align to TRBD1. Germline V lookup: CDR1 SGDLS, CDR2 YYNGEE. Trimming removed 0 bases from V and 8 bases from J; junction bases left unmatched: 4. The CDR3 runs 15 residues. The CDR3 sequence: CASSVGGQGREKLFF. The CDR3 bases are TGTGCCAGCAGCGTAGGGGGACAGGGGCGAGAAAAACTGTTTTTT.

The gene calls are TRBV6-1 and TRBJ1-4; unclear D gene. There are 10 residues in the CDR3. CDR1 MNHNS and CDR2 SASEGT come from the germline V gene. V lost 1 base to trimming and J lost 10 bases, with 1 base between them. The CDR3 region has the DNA TGTGCCAGCAGTGAAGGAAAACTGTTTTTT. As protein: CASSEGKLFF.

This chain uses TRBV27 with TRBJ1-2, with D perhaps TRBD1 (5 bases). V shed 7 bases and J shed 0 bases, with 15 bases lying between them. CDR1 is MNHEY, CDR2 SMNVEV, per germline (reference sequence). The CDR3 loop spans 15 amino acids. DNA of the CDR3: TGTGCCAGCACCCACGTCGGGGGATCTAACTATGGCTACACCTTC. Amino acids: CASTHVGGSNYGYTF.